One T cell receptor (beta chain) is described in this entry. The repertoire was sequenced with immunoSEQ multiplex PCR; TCRdb's copy has only in-frame clones and lacks some. The table shows around 150,000 clones, with just over 90% occurring only once. This sample is part of a study of blood T cell repertoires in COVID-19. CDR3 size: 14 residues. Trimming at V came to 7 bases and at J to 8 bases, leaving 10 bases not matched to a gene. Looked up from germline, CDR1 is KGHDR and CDR2 is SFDVKD. The chain joins TRBV24-1 to TRBJ1-1, with TRBD1 matching over 9 bases. This receptor was identified in a young man with acute or convalescent COVID-19. The specimen was peripheral blood. DNA for the CDR3: TGTGCCACCAGCGCCGGGACAGGGAAACAAGAAGCTTTCTTT. Protein: CATSAGTGKQEAFF.